Listed here are 25 T cell receptor beta chains from one sample, sequenced in a study of blood T cell repertoires in COVID-19. Sequencing used immunoSEQ multiplex PCR; TCRdb keeps in-frame clones, though not all of them. The sample lists about 170,000 clones, about 93% occurring once. The specimen sequenced was peripheral blood. The origin of the receptors is a woman aged 45-65 years with acute or convalescent COVID-19.

The V call is TRBV29-1, the J call TRBJ2-1; D perhaps matches TRBD2 (5 bases). Germline V CDR1 and CDR2: SQVTM, ANQGSEA. This CDR3 has 12 amino acids. Trimming shortened V by 3 bases and J by 10 bases, and 13 bases separated the two germline ends. CDR3 amino acids: CSVEVWTGEQFF. As DNA, the CDR3 is TGCAGCGTTGAGGTGTGGACTGGCGAGCAGTTCTTC.

The sample holds one count of this clone. This sequence joins TRBV2 and TRBJ1-3; 7 positions match TRBD1. J was trimmed by 0 bases and V by 3 bases; bases with no gene match: 2. The germline CDR1 and CDR2 sequences are SNHLY and FYNNEI. The CDR3 extends over 15 amino acids. The CDR3 nucleotides are TGTGCCAGCAGTGAGACAGGGAACTCTGGAAACACCATATATTTT. It is translated as CASSETGNSGNTIYF.

The V gene is TRBV4-2, the J gene TRBJ2-7; 8 bases map to TRBD1. The CDR3 runs 15 residues. V trimming: 4 bases; J trimming: 1 base; junction bases outside the gene matches: 6. CDR1 and CDR2 (germline): LGHNA, YNFKEQ. The CDR3 region has the DNA TGTGCCAGCAGCCCACCTAGACAGGGGTCCTACGAGCAGTACTTC. It specifies CASSPPRQGSYEQYF.

The J gene is TRBJ1-1, the V gene TRBV7-9; the D gene is possibly TRBD1 (5 bases). The CDR3 extends over 13 amino acids. The V gene lost 6 bases and the J gene lost 6 bases, with 14 bases spanning the gap. From germline, CDR1 is SEHNR and CDR2 FQNEAQ (reference sequence). This chain's CDR3 is CASSTGFVSEAFF. CDR3 DNA: TGTGCCAGCAGTACAGGATTCGTTTCTGAAGCTTTCTTT.

This chain connects TRBV5-1 to TRBJ1-2, with D maybe TRBD1 (6 bases). Per germline, CDR1 SGHRS and CDR2 YFSETQ. The germline V and J ends were trimmed by 0 bases and 3 bases, with 15 bases remaining between them. CDR3 length: 16 amino acids. The CDR3 bases are TGCGCCAGCAGCTTGGGGACAGAAGAAATTTACTATGGCTACACCTTC. It is translated as CASSLGTEEIYYGYTF.

The chain couples TRBV10-3 to TRBJ1-2; maybe TRBD1 (5 bases). V was shortened by 2 bases and J by 5 bases, with 24 bases between the two germline ends. Germline assignment: CDR1 ENHRY and CDR2 SYGVKD. The CDR3 extends over 18 amino acids. CDR3: CAISENPASTLGGYGYTF. CDR3 sequence (DNA): TGTGCCATCAGTGAGAATCCAGCGTCTACCTTGGGGGGGTATGGCTACACCTTC.

The chain employs TRBV6-5 and TRBJ1-1, with D possibly TRBD1 on 5 matching bases. The CDR3 sequence is 15 residues long. Germline-derived CDR1 and CDR2 are MNHEY and SVGAGI. Trimming left V 6 bases short and J 0 bases short, with 14 bases between. CDR3 bases: TGTGCCAGCAGCCCCACCGACAGTTTGAACACTGAAGCTTTCTTT. This translates into CASSPTDSLNTEAFF.

This CDR3 reads CASSTGGTLLGTQYF. The CDR3 DNA reads as TGTGCCAGCAGCACGGGGGGCACCCTTTTAGGTACGCAGTATTTT. The chain links TRBV27 to TRBJ2-3; D may be TRBD2 (7 bases). This CDR3 is built from 15 residues. Between the trimmed V and J ends, which lost 6 bases and 8 bases, there was a span of 21 bases. Germline V lookup: CDR1 MNHEY, CDR2 SMNVEV (reference sequence).

The genes are TRBV7-8 and TRBJ1-2; D may be TRBD1 (6 bases). The CDR3 loop spans 11 amino acids. Per the germline V gene, CDR1 is SGHVS and CDR2 is FQNEAQ. Trimming took 7 bases from V and 10 from J, leaving 13 bases between them. The CDR3 reads CASTTRGNYTF. In nucleotides, the CDR3 is TGTGCCAGCACCACCAGGGGAAACTACACCTTC.

This clone appeared a single time. The chain joins TRBV6-5 to TRBJ1-1, with a tentative D call TRBD1 (5 bases). V was clipped by 6 bases and J by 8 bases, with 16 bases between them. In germline, CDR1 is MNHEY, CDR2 SVGAGI. CDR3 size: 13 residues. CDR3 residues: CASSRRTGSEAFF. The CDR3 DNA reads as TGTGCCAGCAGCCGACGAACAGGTTCGGAAGCTTTCTTT.

This chain connects TRBV7-2 to TRBJ1-1, with 9 nucleotides matching TRBD1. Losses at the gene ends were 5 bases for V and 11 bases for J; bases not matched to a gene: 6. Germline CDR1 is SGHTA and CDR2 is FQGNSA. CDR3 length equals 12 residues. The chain's CDR3 is CASSRDRVTAFF. DNA for the CDR3: TGTGCCAGCAGCCGGGACAGGGTTACGGCTTTCTTT.

This chain links TRBV19 with TRBJ1-6; D is ambiguous. V was pared by 7 bases and J by 9 bases, with 13 bases between. Germline V CDR1 and CDR2: LNHDA, SQIVND (reference sequence). CDR3 length: 13 residues. The CDR3 DNA reads TGTGCCAGTACACCGGGTCTCGGTTCACCCCTCCACTTT. Translating gives CASTPGLGSPLHF.

The J gene is TRBJ1-3, the V gene TRBV28; 7 nucleotides align to TRBD1. The CDR3 sequence is 15 residues long. The junction had 5 bases not matched to a gene; V was cut back by 6 bases and J by 0 bases. Looked up from germline, CDR1 is MDHEN and CDR2 is SYDVKM. The CDR3 loop is CASRGQSSSGNTIYF. The DNA for the CDR3 is TGTGCCAGCAGGGGACAGTCGAGCTCTGGAAACACCATATATTTT.

The V call is TRBV3-1 (or the pseudogene TRBV3-2), the J call TRBJ1-5, with D uncertain. The CDR3 sequence is 17 residues long. Germline CDR1 and CDR2: LGHDT and YNNKEL (reference sequence). V was pared by 2 bases and J by 2 bases, with 16 bases between. The chain's CDR3 is CASSQNPWSSGNQPQHF. CDR3 bases: TGTGCCAGCAGCCAAAATCCATGGAGTTCCGGCAATCAGCCCCAGCATTTT.

This chain joins TRBV15 and TRBJ1-1; D possibly corresponds to TRBD1 (6 bases). The CDR3 has 17 amino acids. V gave up 1 base and J gave up 2 bases, with 17 bases separating them. Germline lookup yields CDR1 LNHNV and CDR2 YYDKDF (reference sequence). The CDR3 DNA reads TGTGCCACCAGCAGAGCCCATTTTGAGGACAGAAACACTGAAGCTTTCTTT. Protein product: CATSRAHFEDRNTEAFF.

The chain combines TRBV3-1 (or the pseudogene TRBV3-2) with TRBJ2-1, with 10 positions matching TRBD1. Germline V gives CDR1 LGHDT, CDR2 YNNKEL (reference sequence). This CDR3 spans 13 amino acids. The V gene end was trimmed by 4 bases and the J gene end by 10 bases; junction bases not matched to a gene: 4. CDR3: CASSRDRGREQFF. DNA of the CDR3: TGTGCCAGCAGCCGGGACAGGGGTAGGGAGCAGTTCTTC.

The V gene is TRBV28, the J gene TRBJ2-7; 9 bases agree with TRBD1. CDR3 length equals 15 residues. Germline CDR1 reads MDHEN; CDR2 reads SYDVKM. Trimming at V came to 4 bases and at J to 0 bases, leaving 4 bases not matched to a gene. This CDR3 reads CASSSGTGFSYEQYF. The CDR3 DNA reads TGTGCCAGCAGTTCCGGGACAGGGTTCTCCTACGAGCAGTACTTC.

The V gene is TRBV4-1, the J gene TRBJ2-1; 7 nucleotides agree with TRBD2. V lost 6 bases and J lost 8; bases outside the gene matches: 10. Germline loops: CDR1 MGHRA, CDR2 YSYEKL. The length of the CDR3 is 14 residues. In nucleotides, the CDR3 is TGCGCCAGCAGGCCCGGACCTGGGGGGGATGAGCAGTTCTTC. Translating it yields CASRPGPGGDEQFF.

The chain recombines TRBV19 with TRBJ1-5, with 10 bases aligning to TRBD1. The V and J ends lost 4 bases and 6 bases, in that order; junction bases with no gene match: 9. The CDR3 loop spans 16 amino acids. Looked up from germline, CDR1 is LNHDA and CDR2 is SQIVND (reference sequence). The CDR3 DNA sequence: TGTGCCAGTAGTACAGGGGACAGGGGCTGGCGTCAGCCCCAGCATTTT. Amino acids: CASSTGDRGWRQPQHF.

The genes are TRBV28 and TRBJ1-6; D remains ambiguous. Germline V gives CDR1 MDHEN, CDR2 SYDVKM. V lost 4 bases and J lost 9, with 16 bases in between. The CDR3 extends over 15 amino acids. CDR3 sequence reads: CASSSRSLVISPLHF. The DNA for the CDR3 is TGTGCCAGCAGTTCCCGGAGTCTAGTAATTTCACCCCTCCACTTT.

The chain employs TRBV19 and TRBJ1-1; TRBD1 agrees at 8 bases. The length of the CDR3 is 19 residues. Germline V lookup: CDR1 LNHDA, CDR2 SQIVND (reference sequence). Trimming cost V 6 bases and J 5 bases; bases outside gene matches: 23. CDR3 in DNA: TGTGCCAGTAGCGAAGGAAGAAGGGGACAGGTTCTTATTCGGACTGAAGCTTTCTTT. This sequence encodes CASSEGRRGQVLIRTEAFF.

Only one count was recorded for this clone. The rearrangement links TRBV3-1 (or the pseudogene TRBV3-2) to TRBJ2-7, with 9 bases that match TRBD1. With 8 bases clipped from V and 0 bases from J, the junction kept 5 bases outside the gene matches. CDR1 and CDR2 from the germline V gene are LGHDT and YNNKEL (reference sequence). This CDR3 spans 14 amino acids. The CDR3, as DNA: TGTGCCAGCCGACAGGGGGAAATCTCCTACGAGCAGTACTTC. This sequence encodes CASRQGEISYEQYF.

The chain recombines TRBV18 with TRBJ1-4, with 9 bases matching TRBD1. Germline CDR1 KGHSH, CDR2 LQKENI. The J segment lost 10 bases and the V segment lost 3 bases, leaving 0 bases of the junction unmatched. CDR3 length: 12 residues. CDR3 nucleotides: TGTGCCAGCTCACCGGGACAGGGAAAACTGTTTTTT. This translates into CASSPGQGKLFF.

The V and J genes are TRBV10-2 and TRBJ1-1; 8 nucleotides agree with TRBD1. Germline V gene sequence: CDR1 WSHSY, CDR2 SAAADI. V dropped 7 bases and J dropped 4; count of bases not matched to a gene: 5. This CDR3 has 13 residues. The CDR3 bases are TGCGCCAGCACAGGACAGGGACCCACTGAAGCTTTCTTT. This sequence encodes CASTGQGPTEAFF.

A single count supports this clone. Germline and junction disagree at one end, which may indicate a read error. This sequence joins TRBV29-1 and TRBJ1-2; D not resolved. CDR3 length: 8 amino acids. Looked up from germline, CDR1 is SQVTM and CDR2 is ANQGSEA. The CDR3 bases are TGCAGCGTTGAAGTCGCGGTCTTC. It yields the protein CSVEVAVF.